The 14 T cell receptor beta chains below come from one sample, sequenced in a study of cytomegalovirus exposure and HLA in healthy donors. 60 Vbeta and 13 Jbeta primers were used in PCR. Data came from immunoSEQ multiplex PCR; TCRdb stores just in-frame clones and leaves some out. The sample lists over 110,000 clones, 80% seen once, with roughly 4.8% in the top ten. Source material: PBMCs. The receptors come from a middle-aged man in good health and CMV-seronegative.

The chain recombines TRBV9 with TRBJ2-6, with D possibly matching TRBD1 (6 bases). Germline-derived CDR1 and CDR2 are SGDLS and YYNGEE. The CDR3 sequence is 20 residues long. V was cut by 4 bases and J by 0 bases, with 23 bases left in between. CDR3 residues: CASSPKGPGETDSGANVLTF. In DNA form, the CDR3 reads TGTGCCAGCAGCCCTAAGGGGCCAGGGGAGACTGACTCTGGGGCCAACGTCCTGACTTTC.

This chain links TRBV5-1 with TRBJ2-2; 7 nucleotides align to TRBD1. CDR3 length: 14 residues. V trimming: 4 bases; J trimming: 7 bases; junction bases outside the gene matches: 7. Germline assignment: CDR1 SGHRS and CDR2 YFSETQ. The CDR3 DNA sequence: TGCGCCAGCAGCCTGGACAGGTTCGGCGGGGAGCTGTTTTTT. Translated: CASSLDRFGGELFF.

V usage is TRBV19 and J usage is TRBJ1-6; no definite D call. Germline V lookup: CDR1 LNHDA, CDR2 SQIVND (reference sequence). V was pared by 3 bases and J by 10 bases, with 28 bases between. This CDR3 has 19 residues. CDR3 coding DNA: TGTGCCAGTAGTATCCCTCCGGTGGCGGGCTTCGGGCTGCAATCACCCCTCCACTTT. It specifies CASSIPPVAGFGLQSPLHF.

The chain recombines TRBV30 with TRBJ2-7; the match to TRBD1 covers 8 bases. The CDR3 runs to 13 residues. With 5 bases clipped from V and 7 bases from J, the junction kept 10 bases outside the gene matches. Germline values: CDR1 GTSNPN, CDR2 SVGIG (reference sequence). CDR3 nucleotides: TGTGCCTGGTCCGCAGGGACAGGTCGGGAGCAGTACTTC. It translates to CAWSAGTGREQYF.

This clone was seen more than once but under ten times. This chain links TRBV4-3 with TRBJ1-5, with D unclear. This CDR3 region has 13 residues. The V end lost 3 bases, the J end lost 2 bases, and 5 bases lay between the germline ends. Per the germline V gene, CDR1 is LGHNA and CDR2 is YSLEER. The CDR3 here is CASSQTRNQPQHF. The CDR3 DNA sequence: TGCGCCAGCAGCCAGACACGCAATCAGCCCCAGCATTTT.

In DNA, the CDR3 is TGTGCCAGCATCACCGGAGGGGCAGGGGGCGCGGACCTACATGGCTACACCTTC. Amino acid sequence: CASITGGAGGADLHGYTF. The rearrangement joins TRBV28 to TRBJ1-2, with 8 positions matching TRBD1. Germline V lookup: CDR1 MDHEN, CDR2 SYDVKM. The CDR3 has 18 residues. J was trimmed by 6 bases and V by 7 bases; bases with no gene match: 22.

V gene TRBV6-5 combines with J gene TRBJ1-2; D uncertain. Deletions cut 5 bases from V and 5 bases from J, with 15 bases between. The germline V gene encodes CDR1 MNHEY and CDR2 SVGAGI. The CDR3 length is 14 residues. Here the CDR3 DNA reads TGTGCCAGCAGTCCACGGCTAGCATCATATGGCTACACCTTC. Translating gives CASSPRLASYGYTF.

CDR3 loop: CASRATGTNGYTF. The DNA for the CDR3 is TGTGCCAGCAGAGCGACAGGAACAAATGGCTACACCTTC. The chain has TRBV7-3 and TRBJ1-2; TRBD1 might be the D (6 bases). The CDR3 covers 13 residues. Germline lookup yields CDR1 SGHTA and CDR2 FQGTGA. Trimming left V 6 bases short and J 6 bases short, with 14 bases between.

In nucleotides, the CDR3 is TGTGCCAGCAGCTTAGGTGGACAGCCCCAAGAGACCCAGTACTTC. This gives the protein CASSLGGQPQETQYF. The chain uses TRBV7-9 and TRBJ2-5, with D possibly TRBD1 on 6 matching bases. The V end lost 1 base, the J end lost 1 base, and 10 bases lay between the germline ends. Germline assignment: CDR1 SEHNR and CDR2 FQNEAQ (reference sequence). The CDR3 is made up of 15 amino acids.

The chain combines TRBV7-2 with TRBJ2-2; 9 nucleotides match TRBD2. CDR1 SGHTA and CDR2 FQGNSA come from the germline V gene. J lost 0 bases, V lost 7 bases, and 6 bases had no gene match. CDR3 size: 16 residues. The CDR3: CASTIRLAANTGELFF. The CDR3 bases are TGTGCCAGCACCATTCGACTAGCGGCGAACACCGGGGAGCTGTTTTTT. The entire variable domain, with the rest obtained from reference TRBV7-2 and TRBJ2-2, is as follows: GAGVSQSPSNKVTEKGKDVELRCDPISGHTALYWYRQSLGQGLEFLIYFQGNSAPDKSGLPSDRFSAERTGGSVSTLTIQRTQQEDSAVYLCASTIRLAANTGELFFGEGSRLTVL.

This chain joins TRBV9 and TRBJ2-1; tentatively, D is TRBD1 (5 bases). CDR1 is SGDLS and CDR2 is YYNGEE in the germline V gene. With 6 bases removed from V and 8 bases from J, the gap between germline ends came to 15 bases. There are 13 residues in the CDR3. CDR3 sequence (DNA): TGTGCCAGCAAGGAAGGGGCGGAAGATGAGCAGTTCTTC. This translates into CASKEGAEDEQFF.

The chain carries TRBV10-3 and TRBJ1-5, with TRBD1 as a possible D gene (5 bases). V lost 4 bases and J 4 bases, leaving 8 bases between the germline ends. This CDR3 has 13 amino acids. Germline V gene sequence: CDR1 ENHRY, CDR2 SYGVKD. CDR3 amino acids: CAISGGGNQPQHF. CDR3 bases: TGTGCCATCAGTGGCGGGGGTAATCAGCCCCAGCATTTT.

This chain links TRBV2 with TRBJ1-4; 8 nucleotides match TRBD1. The germline V gene encodes CDR1 SNHLY and CDR2 FYNNEI. The CDR3 loop spans 21 amino acids. Unmatched junction bases numbered 25, after V lost 7 bases and J lost 3 bases. This CDR3 reads CASNFDRGGGRLPVANEKLFF. The CDR3 DNA reads TGTGCCAGCAACTTTGACAGGGGAGGGGGTAGGCTACCAGTGGCTAATGAAAAACTGTTTTTT.

V usage is TRBV6-5 and J usage is TRBJ2-7; 9 bases align to TRBD1. This CDR3 spans 13 amino acids. Germline V gives CDR1 MNHEY, CDR2 SVGAGI. V shed 6 bases and J 4 bases; nucleotides not matched to a gene: 4. CDR3 sequence (DNA): TGTGCCAGCAGGGGACAGGGCGAGTACGAGCAGTACTTC. Protein product: CASRGQGEYEQYF.